The rows below give T cell receptor beta chains drawn from one sample of a study of blood T cell repertoires in COVID-19. The data were produced by immunoSEQ multiplex PCR, yet TCRdb's version contains in-frame clones alone and is incomplete. The repertoire includes around 250,000 clones, roughly 87% of them detected once, and around 0.67% sits in the top ten. Sequencing was performed on peripheral blood. The receptors come from a human donor in a cohort sampled during active COVID-19. Both conserved end residues are part of each CDR3. The D gene is left open where the match is weak. Where a row states a size, it is once, few, many or the class of an expanded clone; other rows omit it.

clone size: once
J gene: TRBJ2-3
V gene: TRBV5-4
D gene: -
CDR3 length: 14
CDR3 DNA: TGTGCCAGCAGCCCCCTCAGCGTGACAGATACGCAGTATTTT
CDR3 protein: CASSPLSVTDTQYF

clone size: -
J gene: TRBJ2-7
V gene: TRBV5-4
D gene: TRBD2
CDR3 length: 15
CDR3 DNA: TGTGCCAGCAGCGATGGGACTAGCGGGTCCTACGAGCAGTACTTC
CDR3 protein: CASSDGTSGSYEQYF

clone size: -
J gene: TRBJ1-5
V gene: TRBV12-3/TRBV12-4
D gene: -
CDR3 length: 13
CDR3 DNA: TGTGCCAGCAGTTTAACAGGATATCAGCCCCAGCATTTT
CDR3 protein: CASSLTGYQPQHF

clone size: -
J gene: TRBJ2-1
V gene: TRBV5-4
D gene: TRBD2
CDR3 length: 15
CDR3 DNA: TGTGCCAGCACCCTCGGGGGCGGGAGGGGAAATGAGCAGTTCTTC
CDR3 protein: CASTLGGGRGNEQFF

clone size: once
J gene: TRBJ1-2
V gene: TRBV3-1/TRBV3-2
D gene: -
CDR3 length: 14
CDR3 DNA: TGTGCCAGCAGCCCCGCTTGGGGGGGCGGCGGCTACACCTTC
CDR3 protein: CASSPAWGGGGYTF

clone size: -
J gene: TRBJ1-2
V gene: TRBV5-4
D gene: -
CDR3 length: 15
CDR3 DNA: TGTGCCAGCAGCCTCGACAGCCTAGTACGATATGGCTACACCTTC
CDR3 protein: CASSLDSLVRYGYTF

clone size: -
J gene: TRBJ2-1
V gene: TRBV28
D gene: TRBD2
CDR3 length: 15
CDR3 DNA: TGTGCCAGCAGAGCTAGCGGGGGGCCTCACAATGAGCAGTTCTTC
CDR3 protein: CASRASGGPHNEQFF

clone size: -
J gene: TRBJ2-7
V gene: TRBV11-2
D gene: -
CDR3 length: 14
CDR3 DNA: TGTGCCAGCAGCTTAGGGCGACAGGCAAACGAGCAGTACTTC
CDR3 protein: CASSLGRQANEQYF

clone size: -
J gene: TRBJ2-1
V gene: TRBV6-1
D gene: TRBD2
CDR3 length: 15
CDR3 DNA: TGTGCCAGCAGTGAAGTAGCGGGGAAATACAATGAGCAGTTCTTC
CDR3 protein: CASSEVAGKYNEQFF

clone size: -
J gene: TRBJ1-6
V gene: TRBV7-6
D gene: -
CDR3 length: 16
CDR3 DNA: TGTGCCAGCAGCTTAGCGTGGGCGAATAAAGGATCACCCCTCCACTTT
CDR3 protein: CASSLAWANKGSPLHF

clone size: -
J gene: TRBJ1-2
V gene: TRBV28
D gene: -
CDR3 length: 11
CDR3 DNA: TGTGCCAGCAGTTCAATAGATGGCTACACCTTC
CDR3 protein: CASSSIDGYTF

clone size: -
J gene: TRBJ2-1
V gene: TRBV28
D gene: TRBD1
CDR3 length: 13
CDR3 DNA: TGTGCCAGCAGTTCCCCCGGGACAGGGGGGGGGTTCTTC
CDR3 protein: CASSSPGTGGGFF

clone size: -
J gene: TRBJ2-1
V gene: TRBV6-2/TRBV6-3
D gene: TRBD2
CDR3 length: 16
CDR3 DNA: TGTGCCAGCAGTTACCGAAGCGGGAGCTCCTACAATGAGCAGTTCTTC
CDR3 protein: CASSYRSGSSYNEQFF

clone size: -
J gene: TRBJ2-7
V gene: TRBV7-9
D gene: -
CDR3 length: 14
CDR3 DNA: TGTGCCAGCAGCTCCACAGGGCAAGCGGACGAGCAGTACTTC
CDR3 protein: CASSSTGQADEQYF

clone size: few
J gene: TRBJ2-7
V gene: TRBV10-1
D gene: TRBD1
CDR3 length: 14
CDR3 DNA: TGCGCCAGCAGCGGACAGGGGCCTCAGGGGGAGCAGTACTTC
CDR3 protein: CASSGQGPQGEQYF

clone size: few
J gene: TRBJ1-6
V gene: TRBV7-2
D gene: TRBD1
CDR3 length: 15
CDR3 DNA: TGTGCCAGCAGCTCAAGACAGGGTGGAGGGTCACCCCTCCACTTT
CDR3 protein: CASSSRQGGGSPLHF

clone size: -
J gene: TRBJ2-7
V gene: TRBV27
D gene: -
CDR3 length: 14
CDR3 DNA: TGTGCCAGCAGTTTTTTCTGGGGGCGTGACGAGCAGTACTTC
CDR3 protein: CASSFFWGRDEQYF

clone size: -
J gene: TRBJ2-7
V gene: TRBV11-1
D gene: -
CDR3 length: 15
CDR3 DNA: TGTGCCAGCAGCCTAGGAGACAGGTTCTCCTACGAGCAGTACTTC
CDR3 protein: CASSLGDRFSYEQYF

clone size: -
J gene: TRBJ2-1
V gene: TRBV4-3
D gene: TRBD1
CDR3 length: 16
CDR3 DNA: TGCGCCAGCAGCCCACAGACAGGGAACGCTTACAATGAGCAGTTCTTC
CDR3 protein: CASSPQTGNAYNEQFF

clone size: once
J gene: TRBJ1-4
V gene: TRBV14
D gene: TRBD1
CDR3 length: 17
CDR3 DNA: TGTGCCAGCAGCCAAGTGCAGGGGGCCAAGTCTAATGAAAAACTGTTTTTT
CDR3 protein: CASSQVQGAKSNEKLFF

clone size: once
J gene: TRBJ2-7
V gene: TRBV4-1
D gene: TRBD2
CDR3 length: 15
CDR3 DNA: TGCGCCAGCAGCCAAGCGGGCGGGAGCTCCTACGAGCAGTACTTC
CDR3 protein: CASSQAGGSSYEQYF

clone size: -
J gene: TRBJ2-7
V gene: TRBV6-6
D gene: -
CDR3 length: 14
CDR3 DNA: TGTGCCAGCAGTTACTCCCAGGGGACCTACGAGCAGTACTTC
CDR3 protein: CASSYSQGTYEQYF

clone size: -
J gene: TRBJ1-2
V gene: TRBV6-2/TRBV6-3
D gene: -
CDR3 length: 12
CDR3 DNA: TGTGCCAGCAGTCGTACGAGTTATGGCTACACCTTC
CDR3 protein: CASSRTSYGYTF

clone size: -
J gene: TRBJ1-1
V gene: TRBV30
D gene: -
CDR3 length: 19
CDR3 DNA: TGTGCCTGGTCCTGGGTGGGGATCCACGGGGGGGGAGAGGACACTGAAGCTTTCTTT
CDR3 protein: CAWSWVGIHGGGEDTEAFF

clone size: -
J gene: TRBJ1-4
V gene: TRBV7-2
D gene: TRBD1
CDR3 length: 18
CDR3 DNA: TGTGCCAGCAGCTACAGGGGGCGCTGGGTTGAGGTGGATGAAAAACTGTTTTTT
CDR3 protein: CASSYRGRWVEVDEKLFF

clone size: -
J gene: TRBJ1-1
V gene: TRBV7-3
D gene: -
CDR3 length: 16
CDR3 DNA: TGTGCCAGCAGCTTAGGGGGAGGCGGCCTTGGCGCTGAAGCTTTCTTT
CDR3 protein: CASSLGGGGLGAEAFF

clone size: -
J gene: TRBJ1-2
V gene: TRBV19
D gene: TRBD1
CDR3 length: 15
CDR3 DNA: TGTGCCAGTACTCTCTCAGGGGGCGTTGGCTATGGCTACACCTTC
CDR3 protein: CASTLSGGVGYGYTF

clone size: -
J gene: TRBJ2-5
V gene: TRBV7-2
D gene: TRBD1
CDR3 length: 14
CDR3 DNA: TGTGCCAGCAGCCCCTCGGACAGGGCGGAGACCCAGTACTTC
CDR3 protein: CASSPSDRAETQYF

clone size: -
J gene: TRBJ2-7
V gene: TRBV11-2
D gene: TRBD1
CDR3 length: 15
CDR3 DNA: TGTGCCAGCAGCTCTACCGGGACAGGGGCCTACGAGCAGTACTTC
CDR3 protein: CASSSTGTGAYEQYF